The 21 T cell receptor beta chains below all came from one sample that was sequenced in a study of cytomegalovirus exposure and HLA in healthy donors. Both 60 Vbeta primers and 13 Jbeta primers went into the PCR. Clones were read by immunoSEQ multiplex PCR, and TCRdb kept only the in-frame ones, dropping some. The repertoire holds under 250,000 clones, with 75% to 90% as singletons. Sequencing input: PBMCs. These receptors were obtained from a boy between 2 and 10 years old in good health and CMV-seronegative.

This clone occurred once. The chain employs TRBV27 and TRBJ2-5; tentatively, D is TRBD1 (7 bases). The J call may be in error: the DNA end matches TRBJ2-7 better. Germline CDR1 is MNHEY and CDR2 is SMNVEV (reference sequence). The CDR3 has 15 amino acids. CDR3 in DNA: TGTGCCAGCAGTTCAACGACAGGGAGGACCTACGAGCAGTACTTC. Protein product: CASSSTTGRTYEQYF.

In this sample, this clone turned up once. In nucleotides, the CDR3 is TGTGCCAGCTACCAGGGAACGCTGCAGTACTTC. Translation: CASYQGTLQYF. The chain couples TRBV11-2 to TRBJ2-5; possibly TRBD1 for D (5 bases). The CDR3 consists of 11 residues. CDR1 SGHAT and CDR2 FQNNGV come from the germline V gene. V was shortened by 8 bases and J by 11 bases, with 15 bases between the two germline ends.

The chain recombines TRBV29-1 with TRBJ1-2, with D perhaps TRBD1 (6 bases). The ends were cut back, 2 bases at V and 7 bases at J, with 14 bases in the middle. Germline CDR1 is SQVTM and CDR2 is ANQGSEA. This CDR3 is built from 13 residues. CDR3 in amino acids: CSVERQAAGGYTF. The CDR3, as DNA: TGCAGCGTTGAAAGACAGGCCGCCGGTGGCTACACCTTC.

This chain joins TRBV5-1 and TRBJ1-3, with D tentatively TRBD1 (6 bases). CDR1 and CDR2 from the germline V gene are SGHRS and YFSETQ. The CDR3 is 15 residues long. Trimming cost V 4 bases and J 2 bases, with 13 bases left between them. In nucleotides, the CDR3 is TGCGCCAGCAGCGTAACCGGGACACCTGGAAACACCATATATTTT. It translates to CASSVTGTPGNTIYF.

In this sample, this clone turned up once. The rearrangement uses TRBV29-1 and TRBJ1-2; D not resolved. Per the germline V gene, CDR1 is SQVTM and CDR2 is ANQGSEA. V lost 7 bases, J lost 1 base, and 7 bases lay in between. This CDR3 has 11 residues. CDR3 region: CSENINYGYTF. CDR3 sequence (DNA): TGCAGCGAGAACATTAACTATGGCTACACCTTC.

The J gene is TRBJ2-7, the V gene TRBV28; D uncertain. V lost 8 bases, J lost 0 bases, and 8 bases lay in between. The CDR3 is 12 amino acids. Germline V gene data show CDR1 as MDHEN and CDR2 as SYDVKM. CDR3 in DNA: TGTGCCAGCGGTCTGAGCTCCTACGAGCAGTACTTC. Translating gives CASGLSSYEQYF.

The CDR3 DNA follows: TGTGCCAGCAGGGAAACAGGGGTAGGGTCAACCCCACATGAGCAGTTCTTC. This gives the protein CASRETGVGSTPHEQFF. This rearrangement joins TRBV25-1 to TRBJ2-1, with TRBD1 matching over 7 bases. Per the germline V gene, CDR1 is MGHDK and CDR2 is SYGVNS. V gave up 6 bases and J gave up 8 bases; unmatched junction bases: 19. The CDR3 covers 17 residues. Supplemented by reference TRBV25-1 and TRBJ2-1, the full variable domain reads EADIYQTPRYLVIGTGKKITLECSQTMGHDKMYWYQQDPGMELHLIHYSYGVNSTEKGDLSSESTVSRIRTEHFPLTLESARPSHTSQYLCASRETGVGSTPHEQFFGPGTRLTVL.

The chain has TRBV5-1 and TRBJ1-1; 7 positions agree with TRBD1. Germline CDR1 reads SGHRS; CDR2 reads YFSETQ. The CDR3 is made up of 13 amino acids. The ends lost 4 bases at V and 9 bases at J; junction bases unmatched: 9. The CDR3 here is CASSTDRESQAFF. The CDR3 DNA sequence: TGCGCCAGCAGCACCGACAGGGAATCTCAAGCTTTCTTT.

A single count supports this clone. The CDR3 nucleotides are TGTGCCAGCAGCCCCGACAGGGGTGGGACCGGGGAGCTGTTTTTT. Its protein is CASSPDRGGTGELFF. The V gene is TRBV13, the J gene TRBJ2-2, with 8 bases that match TRBD1. Losses at the gene ends were 5 bases for V and 5 bases for J; bases not matched to a gene: 7. This CDR3 comprises 15 residues. Germline V gene lookup returns CDR1 PRHDT and CDR2 FYEKMQ (reference sequence).

J is TRBJ2-3 and V is TRBV7-8, with 15 nucleotides matching TRBD2. Looked up from germline, CDR1 is SGHVS and CDR2 is FQNEAQ. J gave up 2 bases and V 4 bases, and 19 bases lay outside the gene matches. CDR3 length: 22 amino acids. CDR3 amino acids: CASSSTRIIGLAGGKNTDTQYF. The CDR3, as DNA: TGTGCCAGCAGCTCCACACGAATTATAGGACTAGCGGGGGGGAAGAACACAGATACGCAGTATTTT.

In its sample, this clone was seen once. Other DNA sequences in the sample encode the same CDR3. This chain uses TRBV7-9 with TRBJ1-5; a possible D gene is TRBD1 (5 bases). This CDR3 has 14 residues. Germline V gives CDR1 SEHNR, CDR2 FQNEAQ (reference sequence). V was cut by 9 bases and J by 2 bases, with 14 bases left in between. CDR3 sequence reads: CASSRAGGNQPQHF. CDR3 coding DNA: TGTGCCAGTTCAAGAGCGGGGGGCAATCAGCCCCAGCATTTT.

This sequence joins TRBV19 and TRBJ2-1; TRBD1 matches 7 bases. Germline V CDR1 and CDR2: LNHDA, SQIVND (reference sequence). The CDR3 totals 15 residues. The trim removed 6 bases at V and 6 bases at J, leaving 11 bases unmatched. CDR3 nucleotide sequence: TGTGCCAGTAGATACGACAGGGTAGGAATCAATGAGCAGTTCTTC. Protein sequence: CASRYDRVGINEQFF.

The chain uses TRBV11-3 and TRBJ2-5, with a weak D call TRBD1 (5 bases). Trimming pared 4 bases from V and 2 bases from J, leaving 8 bases between. This CDR3 has 13 amino acids. Germline V lookup: CDR1 SGHNT, CDR2 YENEEA. The CDR3 DNA sequence: TGTGCCAGCAGCTCCACAGGACAAGAGACCCAGTACTTC. This codes for CASSSTGQETQYF.

This chain links TRBV4-2 with TRBJ2-3; D possibly corresponds to TRBD2 (6 bases). V lost 0 bases, J lost 4 bases, and 14 bases lay in between. Germline assignment: CDR1 LGHNA and CDR2 YNFKEQ. The CDR3 is 16 amino acids. The CDR3 sequence: CASSQDGVAGSDTQYF. CDR3 coding DNA: TGTGCCAGCAGCCAAGATGGGGTGGCGGGGTCAGATACGCAGTATTTT.

The chain recombines TRBV29-1 with TRBJ2-7, with 12 bases lining up with TRBD1. Germline V gene sequence: CDR1 SQVTM, CDR2 ANQGSEA. V was clipped by 4 bases and J by 5 bases; unmatched bases: 18. CDR3 length: 18 residues. CDR3 protein: CSVVGGDILGQGANEQYF. Here the CDR3 DNA reads TGCAGCGTTGTCGGTGGGGACATATTGGGACAGGGGGCAAACGAGCAGTACTTC.

V gene TRBV5-4 combines with J gene TRBJ2-1; a weak D match, TRBD2 (5 bases). CDR3 length equals 12 residues. The ends were cut back, 5 bases at V and 15 bases at J, with 18 bases in the middle. Germline CDR1 is SGHNT and CDR2 is YYREEE (reference sequence). The CDR3 nucleotides read TGTGCCAGCAGTCTGGACGGGGTATCGTCGTTCTTC. Protein sequence: CASSLDGVSSFF.

The rearrangement uses TRBV27 and TRBJ2-7; TRBD1 matches at 7 bases. This CDR3 is 13 amino acids long. Germline V gene lookup returns CDR1 MNHEY and CDR2 SMNVEV (reference sequence). V trimming: 5 bases; J trimming: 4 bases; junction bases outside the gene matches: 5. CDR3 sequence (DNA): TGTGCCAGCAGTCACCCACAGGGGTACGAGCAGTACTTC. It specifies CASSHPQGYEQYF.

J is TRBJ2-7 and V is TRBV2; unclear D gene. Germline V gene sequence: CDR1 SNHLY, CDR2 FYNNEI. Trimming pared 2 bases from V and 7 bases from J, leaving 9 bases between. There are 12 residues in the CDR3. The CDR3 bases are TGTGCCAGCAGTGAAATGGCTTTGGAGCAGTACTTC. Amino acid sequence: CASSEMALEQYF.

Remarks on this clone: Other DNA sequences in this specimen translate into the identical CDR3. The chain has TRBV19 and TRBJ1-3, with D possibly being TRBD1 (5 bases). The V end lost 5 bases, the J end lost 3 bases, and 14 bases lay between the germline ends. The CDR3 length is 15 residues. Germline V CDR1 and CDR2: LNHDA, SQIVND (reference sequence). CDR3 region: CASSPGLRSGNTIYF. CDR3 DNA: TGTGCCAGTAGTCCGGGACTGCGGAGTGGAAACACCATATATTTT.

This chain uses TRBV6-6 with TRBJ1-2; 7 positions agree with TRBD1. The CDR3 has 14 amino acids. With V trimmed by 2 bases and J by 8 bases, 8 bases remained unmatched. The germline V gene encodes CDR1 MNHNY and CDR2 SVGAGI (reference sequence). The CDR3 sequence: CASSYLTGSGGYTF. Written as DNA, the CDR3 is TGTGCCAGCAGTTACCTGACAGGGAGTGGAGGCTACACCTTC.

V and J are TRBV28 and TRBJ2-5; 7 bases map to TRBD1. CDR3 length equals 13 residues. V lost 5 bases to trimming and J lost 7 bases; unmatched junction nucleotides: 7. Germline lookup yields CDR1 MDHEN and CDR2 SYDVKM. CDR3 nucleotides: TGTGCCAGCAGTCCTAGACAGGGAATGACCCAGTACTTC. Translating it yields CASSPRQGMTQYF.